One sample yielded the 10 T cell receptor beta chains listed below, sequenced in a study of blood T cell repertoires in COVID-19. Clones were read by immunoSEQ multiplex PCR, and TCRdb kept only the in-frame ones, dropping some. The data show hundreds of thousands of clones, with about 89% seen just once and around 8% held by the top ten. The sequenced material came from peripheral blood. These receptors originate from a woman aged 45-65 years with COVID-19, enrolled during active disease.

The rearrangement joins TRBV5-8 to TRBJ2-1; D might be TRBD1 (5 bases). V lost 0 bases, J lost 0 bases, and 16 bases lay in between. Germline CDR1 is SGHTS and CDR2 is YDEGEE. The CDR3 has 18 residues. The CDR3 spells CASSLAWGRAGSYNEQFF. CDR3 nucleotide sequence: TGTGCCAGCAGCTTGGCCTGGGGCAGGGCTGGCTCCTACAATGAGCAGTTCTTC.

This rearrangement joins TRBV9 to TRBJ2-5; 14 positions agree with TRBD2. The V and J ends lost 4 bases and 1 base, in that order; junction bases with no gene match: 3. The CDR3 covers 16 residues. Germline CDR1 is SGDLS and CDR2 is YYNGEE. The CDR3 DNA follows: TGTGCCAGCAGCCAGACTAGCGGGGGGGCCCAAGAGACCCAGTACTTC. Amino acid sequence: CASSQTSGGAQETQYF.

DNA for the CDR3: TGTGCCATCAGACCCAGGGCAGGCGAGCAGTACTTC. Residues: CAIRPRAGEQYF. The chain carries TRBV10-3 and TRBJ2-7; perhaps TRBD1 as D (5 bases). Germline CDR1 reads ENHRY; CDR2 reads SYGVKD. With 6 bases removed from V and 6 bases from J, the gap between germline ends came to 12 bases. The CDR3 runs 12 residues.

The chain carries TRBV10-3 and TRBJ1-3; D not resolved. This CDR3 spans 16 amino acids. Germline V gene data show CDR1 as ENHRY and CDR2 as SYGVKD. V was trimmed by 3 bases and J by 4 bases, leaving 16 bases between them. CDR3: CAISEGSAGGGNTIYF. DNA for the CDR3: TGTGCCATCAGTGAAGGTTCGGCAGGCGGGGGAAACACCATATATTTT.

The chain recombines TRBV2 with TRBJ1-2, with TRBD1 matching over 12 bases. This CDR3 has 15 residues. The J segment lost 7 bases and the V segment lost 4 bases, leaving 7 bases of the junction unmatched. The germline gives CDR1 SNHLY, CDR2 FYNNEI. The CDR3 coding sequence is TGTGCCAGCAGTGGAGGGACAGGGGGCTGGGGTGGCTACACCTTC. Translating gives CASSGGTGGWGGYTF.

The chain joins TRBV14 to TRBJ1-1, with 7 nucleotides matching TRBD1. The CDR3 loop spans 15 amino acids. Trimming took 4 bases from V and 3 from J; bases not matched to a gene: 8. The V gene's germline CDR1 is SGHDN and CDR2 FVKESK. The CDR3: CASSPWDRRDTEAFF. The CDR3 nucleotides read TGTGCCAGCAGCCCCTGGGACAGAAGAGACACTGAAGCTTTCTTT.

The chain uses TRBV18 and TRBJ1-1, with a possible D match to TRBD1 (6 bases). Trimming took 2 bases from V and 3 from J, leaving 16 bases between them. Germline V lookup: CDR1 KGHSH, CDR2 LQKENI. This CDR3 has 16 amino acids. This chain's CDR3 is CASSPWGRGLDTEAFF. The CDR3 DNA sequence: TGTGCCAGCTCACCATGGGGGCGCGGTTTGGACACTGAAGCTTTCTTT.

The gene calls are TRBV19 and TRBJ2-1; D unresolved. Germline V gene data show CDR1 as LNHDA and CDR2 as SQIVND (reference sequence). Trimming stripped 1 base from V and 3 bases from J, with 10 bases between. The length of the CDR3 is 15 residues. The CDR3 is CASSIVPVYYNEQFF. The CDR3 DNA reads TGTGCCAGTAGTATAGTTCCCGTCTACTACAATGAGCAGTTCTTC.

This clone was detected once. The chain is built from TRBV28 and TRBJ1-5, with D hard to call. The CDR3 runs 13 residues. Germline CDR1 and CDR2: MDHEN and SYDVKM. Trimming cost V 4 bases and J 7 bases, with 11 bases left between them. The CDR3 loop reads CASSSSYTQPQHF. The DNA of the CDR3 is TGTGCCAGCAGTTCATCGTACACGCAGCCCCAGCATTTT.

This chain links TRBV4-2 with TRBJ2-3; D is perhaps TRBD2 (7 bases). In germline, CDR1 is LGHNA, CDR2 YNFKEQ. This CDR3 is built from 17 residues. V was cut by 1 base and J by 1 base, with 15 bases left in between. The CDR3, as DNA: TGTGCCAGCAGCCAAGGAGGGGGGGACTGGGGCACAGATACGCAGTATTTT. Protein sequence: CASSQGGGDWGTDTQYF.